Listed here are 24 T cell receptor beta chains from one sample, sequenced in a study of blood T cell repertoires in COVID-19. Clones were sequenced by immunoSEQ multiplex PCR, and TCRdb holds only the in-frame ones, with some missing. The sample contains 200,000 to 250,000 clones, around 85% of which appear only once. Sample: PBMCs or T cells enriched from blood (not recorded which). The origin of the receptors is a woman between 40 and 50 years old with acute COVID-19.

CDR3 region: CASSGLRNQPQHF. The DNA of the CDR3 is TGTGCCAGCTCAGGGTTACGTAATCAGCCCCAGCATTTT. The chain links TRBV6-5 to TRBJ1-5; a possible D gene is TRBD1 (5 bases). CDR1 is MNHEY, CDR2 SVGAGI, per germline. V lost 8 bases to trimming and J lost 4 bases, with 12 bases between them. The CDR3 spans 13 residues.

V gene TRBV5-1 combines with J gene TRBJ1-1; 9 nucleotides align to TRBD1. The V segment lost 0 bases and the J segment 5 bases; nucleotides outside the gene matches: 8. This CDR3 region has 16 residues. Germline loops: CDR1 SGHRS, CDR2 YFSETQ. CDR3 sequence (DNA): TGCGCCAGCAGCTTGGCCGTAGGGACAGGGCGAACTGAAGCTTTCTTT. Its translation is CASSLAVGTGRTEAFF.

The chain has TRBV19 and TRBJ2-6, with D possibly TRBD2 on 6 matching bases. V lost 2 bases and J lost 3, with 20 bases in between. Germline V gene data show CDR1 as LNHDA and CDR2 as SQIVND (reference sequence). The CDR3 sequence is 19 residues long. CDR3 nucleotides: TGTGCCAGTAGTATATCCCCGGGAGCCGCTACGTTTGGGGCCAACGTCCTGACTTTC. It codes for CASSISPGAATFGANVLTF.

The J gene is TRBJ2-1, the V gene TRBV7-2; 7 nucleotides agree with TRBD2. Germline lookup yields CDR1 SGHTA and CDR2 FQGNSA. After removal of 2 bases from V and 6 bases from J, the junction contained 1 base not matched to a gene. The CDR3 runs to 13 residues. In DNA, the CDR3 is TGTGCCAGCAGCTTAAGCGGGGCCAATGAGCAGTTCTTC. Its translation: CASSLSGANEQFF.

V is TRBV7-9 and J is TRBJ2-1, with a possible D match to TRBD2 (6 bases). CDR3 length equals 16 residues. V was clipped by 5 bases and J by 0 bases, with 14 bases between them. Looked up from germline, CDR1 is SEHNR and CDR2 is FQNEAQ (reference sequence). The CDR3 sequence is CASSQTGTHSYNEQFF. The CDR3 region has the DNA TGTGCCAGCAGCCAAACCGGGACTCACTCCTACAATGAGCAGTTCTTC. Variable domain in full (rest from reference TRBV7-9 and TRBJ2-1): DTGVSQNPRHKITKRGQNVTFRCDPISEHNRLYWYRQTLGQGPEFLTYFQNEAQLEKSRLLSDRFSAERPKGSFSTLEIQRTEQGDSAMYLCASSQTGTHSYNEQFFGPGTRLTVL.

V and J are TRBV4-2 and TRBJ1-1; possibly TRBD1 for D (5 bases). The V end lost 0 bases, the J end lost 4 bases, and 12 bases lay between the germline ends. Per germline, CDR1 LGHNA and CDR2 YNFKEQ. The CDR3 has 15 amino acids. The CDR3 sequence: CASSQERVGGTEAFF. In nucleotides, the CDR3 is TGTGCCAGCAGCCAAGAACGTGTGGGGGGCACTGAAGCTTTCTTT.

V gene TRBV3-1 (or the pseudogene TRBV3-2) combines with J gene TRBJ2-3; D call uncertain. The CDR3 runs 13 residues. Trimming left V 0 bases short and J 2 bases short, with 3 bases between. Germline CDR1 reads LGHDT; CDR2 reads YNNKEL (reference sequence). CDR3 DNA: TGTGCCAGCAGCCAAGACATCACAGATACGCAGTATTTT. Amino acids: CASSQDITDTQYF.

V usage is TRBV29-1 and J usage is TRBJ2-4; possible D gene TRBD1, 7 bases. The CDR3 is made up of 15 amino acids. Per germline, CDR1 SQVTM and CDR2 ANQGSEA. Trimming removed 6 bases at V and 8 bases at J, with 23 bases between. The DNA for the CDR3 is TGCAGCGTCAGCAAGGGGGCCCAGCCGGGGGACATTCAGTACTTC. Translated, it gives CSVSKGAQPGDIQYF.

The chain has TRBV18 and TRBJ2-5, with TRBD2 matching 11 bases. This CDR3 spans 19 amino acids. The V gene end was trimmed by 3 bases and the J gene end by 2 bases; junction bases not matched to a gene: 14. Germline V lookup: CDR1 KGHSH, CDR2 LQKENI. The CDR3 DNA reads TGTGCCAGCTCACCTCTCCCCCGGCTAGCGGGAGGAGGGCAAGAGACCCAGTACTTC. Its protein is CASSPLPRLAGGGQETQYF.

CDR3 residues: CATSDNRGLGTF. CDR3 DNA sequence: TGTGCCACCAGTGATAACAGGGGCCTGGGGACCTTC. The V gene is TRBV24-1, the J gene TRBJ1-2, with TRBD1 matching over 7 bases. This CDR3 has 12 residues. The germline V gene has CDR1 KGHDR and CDR2 SFDVKD. V was clipped by 3 bases and J by 14 bases; unmatched bases: 8.

This chain links TRBV24-1 with TRBJ2-1; 8 bases align to TRBD2. V dropped 4 bases and J dropped 3; count of bases not matched to a gene: 4. CDR3 length: 15 amino acids. CDR1 and CDR2 (germline): KGHDR, SFDVKD. DNA for the CDR3: TGTGCCACCAGTGACCAGCGGGGGCTCTACAATGAGCAGTTCTTC. It specifies CATSDQRGLYNEQFF.

The rearrangement links TRBV15 to TRBJ2-1; D unclear. This CDR3 is 11 amino acids long. Trimming removed 4 bases at V and 4 bases at J, with 2 bases between. Germline V CDR1 and CDR2: LNHNV, YYDKDF (reference sequence). CDR3 loop: CATSTYNEQFF. The CDR3 nucleotides read TGTGCCACCAGCACTTACAATGAGCAGTTCTTC.

The rearrangement joins TRBV19 to TRBJ2-5, with TRBD2 matching over 15 bases. This CDR3 spans 20 amino acids. From germline, CDR1 is LNHDA and CDR2 SQIVND (reference sequence). After removal of 9 bases from V and 3 bases from J, the junction contained 20 bases not matched to a gene. The CDR3 DNA sequence: TGTGCCAGGAGGACGCCGGGACTAGCGGGGGGAATAACGTCTAAAGAGACCCAGTACTTC. It yields the protein CARRTPGLAGGITSKETQYF.

This chain links TRBV7-3 with TRBJ2-3, with 9 positions matching TRBD1. The CDR3 is 15 amino acids. Germline V gene data show CDR1 as SGHTA and CDR2 as FQGTGA. Trimming removed 5 bases from V and 1 base from J; junction bases left unmatched: 4. The CDR3, as DNA: TGTGCCAGCAGCCAGGACAGGGGAGGCACAGATACGCAGTATTTT. Its protein product is CASSQDRGGTDTQYF.

This clone has just one count. CDR3 sequence (DNA): TGCGCCAGCAGTCCTAGCGGGAGAGGGGATACGCAGTATTTT. This translates into CASSPSGRGDTQYF. The chain combines TRBV10-2 with TRBJ2-3; 10 bases agree with TRBD2. Germline CDR1 WSHSY, CDR2 SAAADI. This CDR3 comprises 14 residues. J was trimmed by 6 bases and V by 5 bases; bases with no gene match: 5.

The DNA for the CDR3 is TGTGCCTGGAGTGTACCCGGCAGGGGTGCCTATGGCTACACCTTC. Encoded protein: CAWSVPGRGAYGYTF. V gene TRBV30 combines with J gene TRBJ1-2; D is possibly TRBD1 (6 bases). CDR1 is GTSNPN, CDR2 SVGIG, per germline (reference sequence). The length of the CDR3 is 15 residues. V gave up 0 bases and J gave up 4 bases, with 15 bases separating them.

This chain connects TRBV29-1 to TRBJ1-1; D gene ambiguous. Trimming left V 4 bases short and J 3 bases short, with 9 bases between. The germline V gene encodes CDR1 SQVTM and CDR2 ANQGSEA. The length of the CDR3 is 12 residues. The CDR3 is CSVAQPHTEAFF. CDR3 coding DNA: TGCAGCGTTGCACAGCCCCACACTGAAGCTTTCTTT.

This clone was seen once. The rearrangement joins TRBV6-2 or TRBV6-3 to TRBJ1-1; D is uncertain. Germline V gene data show CDR1 as MNHEY and CDR2 as SVGEGT. Deletions cut 5 bases from V and 10 bases from J, with 14 bases between. This CDR3 spans 12 amino acids. Here the CDR3 DNA reads TGTGCCAGCAGTACCCCGGGATCCGGAGCTTTCTTT. Protein product: CASSTPGSGAFF.

The rearrangement links TRBV10-3 to TRBJ1-2, with 7 nucleotides matching TRBD1. This CDR3 region has 14 residues. V lost 5 bases to trimming and J lost 4 bases; unmatched junction nucleotides: 7. CDR1 ENHRY and CDR2 SYGVKD come from the germline V gene. DNA of the CDR3: TGTGCCATCAGTCTACAGGGGCTTGGCTATGGCTACACCTTC. Its translation: CAISLQGLGYGYTF.

The chain links TRBV3-1 (or the pseudogene TRBV3-2) to TRBJ1-5; 9 positions agree with TRBD1. With 5 bases clipped from V and 5 bases from J, the junction kept 7 bases outside the gene matches. CDR3 length: 15 amino acids. Per germline, CDR1 LGHDT and CDR2 YNNKEL (reference sequence). DNA of the CDR3: TGTGCCAGCAGCTCTCACTGGACAGGGGATCAGCCCCAGCATTTT. This encodes CASSSHWTGDQPQHF.

The sample holds a few counts of this clone. This chain links TRBV18 with TRBJ2-2; possibly TRBD1 for D (5 bases). Germline V CDR1 and CDR2: KGHSH, LQKENI. The V end lost 4 bases, the J end lost 1 base, and 13 bases lay between the germline ends. The length of the CDR3 is 16 residues. CDR3 loop: CASSLDTGLNTGELFF. For the CDR3, the DNA is TGTGCCAGCTCACTCGACACAGGTCTGAACACCGGGGAGCTGTTTTTT.

The chain combines TRBV4-3 with TRBJ1-1, with unresolved D. Trimming cost V 0 bases and J 1 base, with 9 bases left between them. Germline CDR1 reads LGHNA; CDR2 reads YSLEER. This CDR3 has 15 amino acids. The DNA of the CDR3 is TGCGCCAGCAGCCAAGATCGTTACAGGAACACTGAAGCTTTCTTT. It specifies CASSQDRYRNTEAFF.

The chain has TRBV5-1 and TRBJ2-3, with TRBD2 identical over 9 bases. The CDR3 sequence is 15 residues long. Germline CDR1 and CDR2: SGHRS and YFSETQ. The V gene end was trimmed by 0 bases and the J gene end by 1 base; junction bases not matched to a gene: 0. CDR3: CASSLGGGGTDTQYF. The DNA of the CDR3 is TGCGCCAGCAGCTTGGGCGGGGGGGGCACAGATACGCAGTATTTT.

The gene calls are TRBV5-1 and TRBJ2-7; 10 bases fit TRBD1. The CDR3 is 16 residues long. The J segment lost 6 bases and the V segment lost 4 bases, leaving 13 bases of the junction unmatched. Germline V gives CDR1 SGHRS, CDR2 YFSETQ. The CDR3 DNA reads TGCGCCAGCAGCCTCTCCGACCTGGGACAGGGGATCGAGCAGTACTTC. Translated: CASSLSDLGQGIEQYF.